These 4 T cell receptor beta chains came from one sample sequenced in a study of blood T cells in healthy people across ages. With a J-beta primer mix and a sample-barcoded 5' primer, a second PCR ran about 6 to 11 cycles. TCRdb re-called the 5' RACE reads through MiXCR, storing one row per CDR3 protein. The table includes around 800,000 distinct CDR3 sequences, roughly 50% detected once. The sequencing sample was made of blood. The receptor source for this set is an elderly man in good health.

At least ten counts were recorded for this clonotype. The chain recombines TRBV20-1 with TRBJ2-3; TRBD1 agrees at 10 bases. Germline CDR1 reads DFQATT; CDR2 reads SNEGSKA (reference sequence). The V segment lost 0 bases and the J segment 6 bases; nucleotides outside the gene matches: 12. The length of the CDR3 is 17 residues. The CDR3 coding sequence is TGCAGTGCTAGAGACCTGGGACAGGGGAAGCCCCCGGATACGCAGTATTTT. Translating it yields CSARDLGQGKPPDTQYF.

The chain combines TRBV29-1 with TRBJ2-1; the D gene is possibly TRBD2 (7 bases). Per germline, CDR1 SQVTM and CDR2 ANQGSEA. This CDR3 contains 15 residues. V was trimmed by 5 bases and J by 6 bases, leaving 20 bases between them. The CDR3 DNA reads as TGCAGCGTTACGAGGGGGAGGGCGCTTAGCAATGAGCAGTTCTTC. It specifies CSVTRGRALSNEQFF.

This chain joins TRBV7-2 and TRBJ2-1, with D possibly TRBD2 on 6 matching bases. The germline V and J ends were trimmed by 5 bases and 5 bases, with 16 bases remaining between them. The CDR3 sequence is 15 residues long. Looked up from germline, CDR1 is SGHTA and CDR2 is FQGNSA. The CDR3: CASSEGPGRNNEQFF. The CDR3 region has the DNA TGTGCCAGCAGCGAAGGTCCAGGGAGGAACAATGAGCAGTTCTTC.

The CDR3 spells CASSLGEGFAYEQYF. DNA of the CDR3: TGTGCCAGCAGCTTGGGTGAGGGGTTCGCCTACGAGCAGTACTTC. V gene TRBV7-9 combines with J gene TRBJ2-7; the D gene could be TRBD1 or TRBD2 (5 bases each). The CDR3 consists of 15 residues. V was cut by 3 bases and J by 2 bases, with 14 bases left in between. The V gene's germline CDR1 is SEHNR and CDR2 FQNEAQ (reference sequence).